A selection of T cell receptor beta chains follows, all from one sample in a study of PD-1 blockade in classical Hodgkin lymphoma. Measured with immunoSEQ multiplex PCR; TCRdb has only the in-frame clones, and not every one. The sample lists tens of thousands of clones, roughly 87% occurring once. Specimen: peripheral blood mononuclear cells (PBMCs), collected before the fourth cycle of nivolumab. The source is a human donor with classical Hodgkin lymphoma. The CDR3 runs from the conserved cysteine through the conserved F or W. The order of the fields is D gene, J gene, V gene, clone size, CDR3 DNA, CDR3 protein. The D gene is left open where the match is weak. For some rows the clone size is stated as once, few or many, or as a class when expanded; others skip it.

D: -; J: TRBJ2-5; V: TRBV6-5; size: -; DNA: TGTGCCAGCAGTTACTCGGTTCAGACCCAGTACTTC; CDR3: CASSYSVQTQYF
D: -; J: TRBJ1-4; V: TRBV29-1; size: -; DNA: TGCAGCGCCCTAGGGGGGGCTACTAATGAAAAACTGTTTTTT; CDR3: CSALGGATNEKLFF
D: -; J: TRBJ1-2; V: TRBV15; size: few; DNA: TGTGCCACCAGCAGAGGGATAGGAGATGGCTACACCTTC; CDR3: CATSRGIGDGYTF
D: TRBD2; J: TRBJ2-1; V: TRBV5-1; size: -; DNA: TGCGCCAGCCACATACGGGGGGATGAGCAGTTCTTC; CDR3: CASHIRGDEQFF
D: -; J: TRBJ2-7; V: TRBV5-4; size: -; DNA: TGTGCCAGCAGCTTGGTCCAGGGCCCTTCCTACGAGCAGTACTTC; CDR3: CASSLVQGPSYEQYF
D: -; J: TRBJ2-7; V: TRBV5-4; size: -; DNA: TGTGCCAGCAGCTTACCGGGACGCCAGTATCACGAGCAGTACTTC; CDR3: CASSLPGRQYHEQYF
D: -; J: TRBJ1-5; V: TRBV7-8; size: few; DNA: TGTGCCAGCAGCCCACCCCTCGGGGGCCGGGGCAATCAGCCCCAGCATTTT; CDR3: CASSPPLGGRGNQPQHF
D: -; J: TRBJ2-1; V: TRBV29-1; size: -; DNA: TGCAGCGTTGAAAGGACTTCTTACAATGAGCAGTTCTTC; CDR3: CSVERTSYNEQFF
D: TRBD2; J: TRBJ2-3; V: TRBV6-1; size: medium-sized; DNA: TGTGCCAGCAGTGAAGCAGCGGGGGGGCCAGATACGCAGTATTTT; CDR3: CASSEAAGGPDTQYF
D: -; J: TRBJ2-2; V: TRBV28; size: once; DNA: TGTGCCAGCAGTTTATCCCCCCGACTCACGAACACCGGGGAGCTGTTTTTT; CDR3: CASSLSPRLTNTGELFF
D: -; J: TRBJ2-2; V: TRBV5-1; size: -; DNA: TGCGCCAGCAGCTTGGACCCTAACACCGGGGAGCTGTTTTTT; CDR3: CASSLDPNTGELFF
D: TRBD1; J: TRBJ2-1; V: TRBV6-1; size: -; DNA: TGTGCCAGCAGTGACAACCCGGGACAGGGGGCGGATGAGCAGTTCTTC; CDR3: CASSDNPGQGADEQFF
D: -; J: TRBJ2-2; V: TRBV5-6; size: -; DNA: TGTGCCAGCAGCCCGAACTGGGGGAGCGGGGAGCTGTTTTTT; CDR3: CASSPNWGSGELFF
D: TRBD1; J: TRBJ1-6; V: TRBV9; size: -; DNA: TGTGCCAGCAGCTCCGGGACAGGGGGCGCAACTTCACCCCTCCACTTT; CDR3: CASSSGTGGATSPLHF
D: -; J: TRBJ2-1; V: TRBV7-9; size: once; DNA: TGTGCCAGCAGCATCGAAGTGACTAGCTCCTACAATGAGCAGTTCTTC; CDR3: CASSIEVTSSYNEQFF